What follows is one T cell receptor beta chain and its context. This entry belongs to a study of regulatory T cells in long-lasting Graves disease. Sequencing libraries for TCR beta were prepared with iRepertoire HTBI primers and Arm-PCR of CDR3 regions. TCRdb reprocessed the multiplex PCR reads with MiXCR, giving one entry per CDR3 protein. Seen here are some 490,000 distinct CDR3 sequences, more than 10% observed once, and the top ten hold around 9.3%. This sample's time point: newly diagnosed GD, antithyroid drugs for less than 3 months. With RNA extracted from PBMCs as input, the TCR library was made. The sample also formed part of further work on T cells in Graves' hyperthyroidism and ophthalmopathy.

The sequence derives from a woman aged 30 to 39 with Graves disease. Specimen: peripheral blood mononuclear cells (PBMCs), collected at new diagnosis, from a patient treated with antithyroid drugs.

The CDR3 loop is CASSLGSSAEQYF. The CDR3 DNA is TGTGCCAGCAGCTTGGGCAGCTCGGCAGAGCAGTACTTC. The chain is built from TRBV5-6 and TRBJ2-7; D unresolved. Between the trimmed V and J ends, which lost 0 bases and 7 bases, there was a span of 11 bases. The CDR3 sequence is 13 residues long. From germline, CDR1 is SGHDT and CDR2 YYEEEE.